A single sample is the source of the 7 T cell receptor beta chains below, sequenced in a study of T cell repertoires in cytomegalovirus infection. TCRdb passed the reads through MiXCR, listing each CDR3 protein once. Of more than 400,000 distinct CDR3 sequences listed, about 26% are singletons. Sequences were obtained from PBMCs. The receptor set was obtained from a human donor in good health (CMV status not recorded). Some clones in this sample may be carry-over from other donors' samples.

Many counts were recorded for this clonotype. V and J are TRBV24-1 and TRBJ2-7; 7 nucleotides agree with TRBD2. Per the germline V gene, CDR1 is KGHDR and CDR2 is SFDVKD. This CDR3 spans 15 amino acids. V was clipped by 3 bases and J by 2 bases; unmatched bases: 6. DNA for the CDR3: TGTGCCACCAGTGATCCGGGACGGGGGGCCTACGAGCAGTACTTC. Translation: CATSDPGRGAYEQYF.

This clonotype was detected ten times or more. This chain uses TRBV6-2 or TRBV6-3 with TRBJ2-3; no clear D. Germline CDR1 reads MNHEY; CDR2 reads SVGEGT. This CDR3 contains 13 residues. V was trimmed by 7 bases and J by 2 bases, leaving 10 bases between them. Here the CDR3 reads CASTIRFTDTQYF. The CDR3 region has the DNA TGTGCCAGCACTATACGGTTCACAGATACGCAGTATTTT.

V usage is TRBV30 and J usage is TRBJ2-7; no reliable D call. The germline CDR1 and CDR2 sequences are GTSNPN and SVGIG (reference sequence). The ends were cut back, 2 bases at V and 3 bases at J, with 8 bases in the middle. This CDR3 is built from 12 residues. CDR3 sequence: CAWSSRLYEQYF. Written as DNA, the CDR3 is TGTGCCTGGAGTAGCAGGCTCTACGAGCAGTACTTC.

In its sample, this clonotype was seen many times. The J gene is TRBJ2-4, the V gene TRBV7-9; unclear D gene. The CDR3 is made up of 14 amino acids. V dropped 1 base and J dropped 7 bases, with 11 bases sitting between them. Germline V gene data show CDR1 as SEHNR and CDR2 as FQNEAQ (reference sequence). CDR3 bases: TGTGCCAGCAGCTTAGGGCTCCCTGGGAACATTCAGTACTTC. It is translated as CASSLGLPGNIQYF. The whole variable domain, filled in from reference TRBV7-9 and TRBJ2-4, reads DTGVSQNPRHKITKRGQNVTFRCDPISEHNRLYWYRQTLGQGPEFLTYFQNEAQLEKSRLLSDRFSAERPKGSFSTLEIQRTEQGDSAMYLCASSLGLPGNIQYFGAGTRLSVL.

J is TRBJ2-1 and V is TRBV7-9; 7 nucleotides align to TRBD1. V gave up 3 bases and J gave up 8 bases; unmatched junction bases: 10. The CDR3 spans 15 residues. Germline V gene lookup returns CDR1 SEHNR and CDR2 FQNEAQ (reference sequence). Here the CDR3 reads CASSFNQGDFHEQFF. CDR3 bases: TGTGCCAGCAGCTTTAACCAGGGGGATTTCCATGAGCAGTTCTTC.

This clonotype was observed a few times. J is TRBJ1-3 and V is TRBV10-3; D is unclear. Germline V gives CDR1 ENHRY, CDR2 SYGVKD. The CDR3 contains 17 residues. V was clipped by 3 bases and J by 0 bases, with 15 bases between them. CDR3 in amino acids: CAISDGVSYVSGNTIYF. Here the CDR3 DNA reads TGTGCCATCAGTGATGGAGTGTCCTACGTCTCTGGAAACACCATATATTTT.

In this sample, this clonotype turned up many times. This sequence joins TRBV7-8 and TRBJ2-1; perhaps TRBD2 as D (5 bases). V was cut by 4 bases and J by 4 bases, with 11 bases left in between. The CDR3 is made up of 14 amino acids. Germline CDR1 and CDR2: SGHVS and FQNEAQ. DNA for the CDR3: TGTGCCAGCAGCTCCTTAGCGTTATACAATGAGCAGTTCTTC. Protein sequence: CASSSLALYNEQFF.